The rows below give T cell receptor beta chains drawn from one sample of a study of blood T cell repertoires in COVID-19. Data came from immunoSEQ multiplex PCR; TCRdb stores just in-frame clones and leaves some out. This sample has approximately 450,000 clones, with about 85% found just once. The sample taken for sequencing was PBMCs or T cells enriched from blood (not recorded which). These receptors were collected from a woman in her late teens or twenties with acute COVID-19. Both conserved end residues are part of each CDR3. A D gene is named only where the DNA matches it firmly. Clone sizes are given selectively: once, few, many, or a class where the clone is expanded.

CDR3 | DNA | V | length | D | size | J
CASSGQGPNQPQHF | TGTGCCAGCAGCGGACAGGGTCCCAATCAGCCCCAGCATTTT | TRBV7-9 | 14 | TRBD1 | few | TRBJ1-5
CASSLVPGSFYEQYF | TGCGCCAGCAGCTTGGTTCCGGGATCTTTCTACGAGCAGTACTTC | TRBV5-1 | 15 | - | few | TRBJ2-7
CASSSDTGPLHF | TGTGCCAGCAGCTCTGACACCGGCCCCCTCCACTTT | TRBV7-9 | 12 | - | - | TRBJ1-6
CASSRSGGTEAFF | TGCGCCAGCAGCCGATCGGGGGGCACTGAAGCTTTCTTT | TRBV5-1 | 13 | - | - | TRBJ1-1
CASSNTATYEQYF | TGTGCCAGCAGCAACACAGCCACCTACGAGCAGTACTTC | TRBV12-3/TRBV12-4 | 13 | - | - | TRBJ2-7
CASTVEYNSPLHF | TGTGCCAGTACGGTAGAATATAATTCACCCCTCCACTTT | TRBV19 | 13 | - | - | TRBJ1-6
CASKGGTSPTGELFF | TGTGCTAGCAAAGGAGGGACTAGTCCAACCGGGGAGCTGTTTTTT | TRBV24-1 | 15 | TRBD2 | - | TRBJ2-2
CASNVGGLATAPFF | TGTGCCAGCAACGTCGGAGGGTTGGCGACAGCCCCTTTCTTT | TRBV6-5 | 14 | - | - | TRBJ1-1
CAIRGGLAGGHTQPDTQYF | TGTGCCATCCGGGGGGGCCTCGCGGGGGGGCACACCCAACCAGATACGCAGTATTTT | TRBV10-3 | 19 | TRBD2 | - | TRBJ2-3
CASSLGQSNQPQHF | TGTGCCAGCAGCTTGGGACAAAGCAATCAGCCCCAGCATTTT | TRBV7-9 | 14 | - | - | TRBJ1-5
CASSQGARQPQHF | TGTGCCAGCAGCCAAGGGGCGCGTCAGCCCCAGCATTTT | TRBV3-1/TRBV3-2 | 13 | - | - | TRBJ1-5
CASSQLTGPLYEQYF | TGCGCCAGCAGCCAGCTGACAGGGCCCCTCTACGAGCAGTACTTC | TRBV4-3 | 15 | TRBD1 | - | TRBJ2-7
CASSLGTSGRAGEQYF | TGTGCCAGCAGCTTGGGGACTAGCGGGAGGGCCGGCGAGCAGTACTTC | TRBV5-4 | 16 | TRBD2 | - | TRBJ2-7